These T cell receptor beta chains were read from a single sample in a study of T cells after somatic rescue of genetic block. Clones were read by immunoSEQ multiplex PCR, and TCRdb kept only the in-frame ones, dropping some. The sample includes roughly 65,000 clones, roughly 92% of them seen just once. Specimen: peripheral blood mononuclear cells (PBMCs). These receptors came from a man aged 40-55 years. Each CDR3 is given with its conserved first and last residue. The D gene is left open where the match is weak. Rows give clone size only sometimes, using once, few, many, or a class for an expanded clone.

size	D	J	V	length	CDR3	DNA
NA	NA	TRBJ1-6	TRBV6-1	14	CASVKETSNSPLHF	TGTGCCAGCGTTAAGGAGACAAGCAATTCACCCCTCCACTTT
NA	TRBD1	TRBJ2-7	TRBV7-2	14	CASSLDRRTYEQYF	TGTGCCAGCAGCTTGGACAGGAGAACCTACGAGCAGTACTTC
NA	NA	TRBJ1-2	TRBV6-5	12	CASSYRGDGYTF	TGTGCCAGCAGTTACAGGGGGGATGGCTACACCTTC
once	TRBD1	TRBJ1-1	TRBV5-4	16	CASSPRTGLVNTEAFF	TGTGCCAGCAGCCCTCGGACAGGGCTTGTGAACACTGAAGCTTTCTTT
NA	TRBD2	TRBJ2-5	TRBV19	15	CASSIRTSGGETQYF	TGTGCCAGTAGTATCAGGACTAGCGGGGGGGAGACCCAGTACTTC
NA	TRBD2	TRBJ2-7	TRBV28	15	CASSTSLAGYYEQYF	TGTGCCAGCAGTACGTCACTAGCGGGATACTACGAGCAGTACTTC
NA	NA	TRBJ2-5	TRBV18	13	CASSPGPQETQYF	TGTGCCAGCTCACCGGGACCTCAAGAGACCCAGTACTTC
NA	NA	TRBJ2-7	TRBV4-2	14	CASSQDQRGYEQYF	TGTGCCAGCAGCCAAGACCAACGGGGGTACGAGCAGTACTTC
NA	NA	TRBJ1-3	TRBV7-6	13	CASSLASGNTIYF	TGTGCCAGCAGCTTAGCGTCTGGAAACACCATATATTTT
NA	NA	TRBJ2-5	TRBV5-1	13	CASSLGEKETQYF	TGCGCCAGCAGCTTGGGTGAGAAAGAGACCCAGTACTTC
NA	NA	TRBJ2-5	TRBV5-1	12	CASSFSQETQYF	TGCGCCAGCAGCTTCAGTCAAGAGACCCAGTACTTC
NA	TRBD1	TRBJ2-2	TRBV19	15	CASSIWDRGTGELFF	TGTGCCAGTAGTATTTGGGACAGGGGGACCGGGGAGCTGTTTTTT
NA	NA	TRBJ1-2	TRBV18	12	CASSLQVYGYTF	TGTGCCAGCTCACTCCAAGTATATGGCTACACCTTC
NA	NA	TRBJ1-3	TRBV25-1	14	CASSKQGGANTIYF	TGTGCCAGCAGTAAACAGGGAGGGGCCAACACCATATATTTT
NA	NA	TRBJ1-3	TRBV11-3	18	CASSLDPPQGRSGNTIYF	TGTGCCAGCAGCTTAGATCCCCCCCAGGGGCGCTCTGGAAACACCATATATTTT
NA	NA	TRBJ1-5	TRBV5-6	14	CASSLGEGNQPQHF	TGTGCCAGCAGCCTGGGGGAGGGCAATCAGCCCCAGCATTTT
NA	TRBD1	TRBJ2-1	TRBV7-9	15	CASSPRQGSYNEQFF	TGTGCCAGCAGCCCCCGACAGGGCTCCTACAATGAGCAGTTCTTC
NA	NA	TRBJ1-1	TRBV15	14	CATSRDGMNTEAFF	TGTGCCACCAGCAGGGACGGGATGAACACTGAAGCTTTCTTT
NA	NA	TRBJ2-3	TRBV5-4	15	CASTRDAAGADTQYF	TGTGCCAGCACTCGGGACGCTGCAGGGGCAGATACGCAGTATTTT
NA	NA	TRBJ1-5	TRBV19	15	CASRQSGLSNQPQHF	TGTGCCAGCCGACAAAGCGGCCTTAGCAATCAGCCCCAGCATTTT
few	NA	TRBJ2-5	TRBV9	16	CASSVGPSGSGETQYF	TGTGCCAGCAGCGTAGGCCCTTCAGGGTCAGGAGAGACCCAGTACTTC
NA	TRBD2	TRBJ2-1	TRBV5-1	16	CASSLAGGVSYNEQFF	TGCGCCAGCAGCTTGGCCGGGGGGGTCTCCTACAATGAGCAGTTCTTC
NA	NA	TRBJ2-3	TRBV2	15	CASSGDYSFTDTQYF	TGTGCCAGCAGCGGAGACTACTCTTTTACAGATACGCAGTATTTT
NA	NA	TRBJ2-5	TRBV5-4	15	CASSFKDRGQETQYF	TGTGCCAGCAGCTTCAAAGACCGGGGCCAAGAGACCCAGTACTTC
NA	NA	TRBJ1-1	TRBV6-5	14	CASTLDTRNTEAFF	TGTGCCAGCACCCTCGACACACGGAACACTGAAGCTTTCTTT